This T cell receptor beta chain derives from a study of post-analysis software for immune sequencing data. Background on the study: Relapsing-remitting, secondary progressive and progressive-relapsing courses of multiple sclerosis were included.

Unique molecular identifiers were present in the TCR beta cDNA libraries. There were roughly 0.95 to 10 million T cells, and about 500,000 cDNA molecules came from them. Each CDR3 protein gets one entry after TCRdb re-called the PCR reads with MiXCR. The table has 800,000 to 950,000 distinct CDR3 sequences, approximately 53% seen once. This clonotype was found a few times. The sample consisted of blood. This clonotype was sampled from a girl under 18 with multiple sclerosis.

The CDR3 DNA follows: TGTGCCATCGCCGGGGAGGGCCTCTCCTACGAGCAGTACTTC. Translated: CAIAGEGLSYEQYF. This chain uses TRBV10-3 with TRBJ2-7; 7 bases are shared with TRBD2. The germline V gene encodes CDR1 ENHRY and CDR2 SYGVKD. The CDR3 length is 14 residues. V lost 8 bases, J lost 0 bases, and 7 bases stayed unmatched.